This TCR beta chain derives from a study of spatial heterogeneity in lung cancer. The wider study: Consistently, beta-chain sequences turned up in larger numbers than alpha-chain sequences did. Overall study findings and caveats: Estimated TCR-seq coverage of tumor T cells was only roughly 7% for alpha chains. For beta chains, the corresponding estimate was roughly 13%. Tracking of tumor mutation counts was seen in expanded intratumoral alpha and beta TCR counts.

The CDR3 is 14 residues long. V lost 4 bases and J lost 4; bases outside the gene matches: 4. CDR1 MDHEN and CDR2 SYDVKM come from the germline V gene. As to time point: sample taken at primary tumor resection. The study sequenced unsorted whole RNA from tumor, nontumor lung or frozen PBMC. Concerning this clonotype: Antigen: not known.

A unique molecular identifier was carried by every single TCR cDNA molecule. TCRdb reprocessed the 5' RACE reads via MiXCR and lists one record per CDR3 protein. There are roughly 15,000 distinct CDR3 sequences in the sample; approximately 4.5% occur only once, and about 17% lies in the top ten. This TCR came from a female donor with early-stage non-small cell lung cancer. This specimen was lung tumor tissue, taken at surgery. The chain joins TRBV28 to TRBJ1-3; TRBD1 aligns across 7 bases. CDR3 region: CASSSGGEGNTIYF. DNA for the CDR3: TGTGCCAGCAGTTCAGGGGGAGAGGGAAACACCATATATTTT.